The source of this TCR beta chain is a study of cytomegalovirus exposure and HLA in healthy donors. Study-level results: The majority of CMV-associated TCR beta chains were reported as apparently HLA-restricted in a later analysis. TCR beta sequences numbering about 17,000 were associated with HLA alleles at 0.05 false discovery rate in a later analysis. Some segments of the V type, notably TRBV6-2 and TRBV6-3, were excluded as indistinguishable.

This CDR3 comprises 15 residues. V shed 2 bases and J shed 1 base, with 12 bases lying between them. Germline CDR1 is SGHNT and CDR2 is YYREEE (reference sequence). The PCR made use of 60 Vbeta and 13 Jbeta primers. Measured with immunoSEQ multiplex PCR; TCRdb has only the in-frame clones, and not every one. The sample lists approximately 91,000 clones; 64% were seen once. This clone was seen a few times. Its target is not known. Material: PBMCs. This rearrangement joins TRBV5-4 to TRBJ2-5, with a possible D match to TRBD1 (5 bases). This receptor was taken from a human donor in good health. This CDR3 is CASSFQRGSQETQYF. In DNA form, the CDR3 reads TGTGCCAGCAGCTTTCAAAGGGGCTCCCAAGAGACCCAGTACTTC.